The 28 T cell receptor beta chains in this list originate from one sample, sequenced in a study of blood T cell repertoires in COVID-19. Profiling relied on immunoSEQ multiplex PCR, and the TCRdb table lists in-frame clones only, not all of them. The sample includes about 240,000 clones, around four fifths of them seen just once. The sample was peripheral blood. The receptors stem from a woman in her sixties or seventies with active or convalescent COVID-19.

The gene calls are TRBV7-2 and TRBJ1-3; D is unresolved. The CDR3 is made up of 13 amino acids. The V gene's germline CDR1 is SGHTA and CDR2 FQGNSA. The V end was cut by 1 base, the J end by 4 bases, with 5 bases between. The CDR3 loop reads CASSLELGNTIYF. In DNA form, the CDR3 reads TGTGCCAGCAGCTTAGAACTGGGAAACACCATATATTTT.

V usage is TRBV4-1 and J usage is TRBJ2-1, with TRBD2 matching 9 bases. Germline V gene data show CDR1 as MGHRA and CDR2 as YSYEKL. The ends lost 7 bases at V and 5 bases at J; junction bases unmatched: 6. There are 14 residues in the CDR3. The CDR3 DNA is TGCGCCAGCAAAGGGTTAGCGGGGGACAATGAGCAGTTCTTC. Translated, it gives CASKGLAGDNEQFF.

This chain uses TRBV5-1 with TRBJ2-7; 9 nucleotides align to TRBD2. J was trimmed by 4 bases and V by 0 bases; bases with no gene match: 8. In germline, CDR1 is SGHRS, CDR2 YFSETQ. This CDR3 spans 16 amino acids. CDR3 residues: CASSLAPGAGGYEQYF. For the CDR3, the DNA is TGCGCCAGCAGCTTGGCCCCCGGGGCGGGAGGGTACGAGCAGTACTTC.

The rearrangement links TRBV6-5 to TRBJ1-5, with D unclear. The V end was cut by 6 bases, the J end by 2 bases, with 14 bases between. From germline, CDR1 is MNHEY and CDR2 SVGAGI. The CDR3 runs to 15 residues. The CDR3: CASSRLREGNQPQHF. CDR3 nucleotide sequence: TGTGCCAGCAGCCGATTAAGGGAGGGCAATCAGCCCCAGCATTTT.

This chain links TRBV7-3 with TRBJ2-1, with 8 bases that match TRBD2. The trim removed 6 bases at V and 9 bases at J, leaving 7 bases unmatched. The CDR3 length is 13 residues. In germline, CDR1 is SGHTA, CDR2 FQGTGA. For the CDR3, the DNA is TGTGCCAGCAGAGCGGGAGAAATGGGTGAGCAGTTCTTC. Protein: CASRAGEMGEQFF.

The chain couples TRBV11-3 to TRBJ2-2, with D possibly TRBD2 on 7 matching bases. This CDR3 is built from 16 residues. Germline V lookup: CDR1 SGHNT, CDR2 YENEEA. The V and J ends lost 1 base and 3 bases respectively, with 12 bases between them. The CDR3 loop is CASSLVGGGDTGELFF. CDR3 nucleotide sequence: TGTGCCAGCAGCTTAGTGGGCGGGGGCGACACCGGGGAGCTGTTTTTT.

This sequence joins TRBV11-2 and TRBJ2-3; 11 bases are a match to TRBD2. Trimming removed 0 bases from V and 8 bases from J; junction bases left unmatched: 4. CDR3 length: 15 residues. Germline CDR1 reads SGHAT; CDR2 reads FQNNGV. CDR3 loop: CASSLDSLAGGTQYF. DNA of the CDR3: TGTGCCAGCAGCTTAGATAGCCTAGCGGGAGGTACGCAGTATTTT. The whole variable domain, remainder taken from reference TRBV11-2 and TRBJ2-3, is EAGVAQSPRYKIIEKRQSVAFWCNPISGHATLYWYQQILGQGPKLLIQFQNNGVVDDSQLPKDRFSAERLKGVDSTLKIQPAKLEDSAVYLCASSLDSLAGGTQYFGPGTRLTVL.

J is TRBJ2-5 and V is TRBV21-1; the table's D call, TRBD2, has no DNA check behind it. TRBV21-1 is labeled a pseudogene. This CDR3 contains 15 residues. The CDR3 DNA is TGTGCCAGCAGCAAAACCCCAGGACTGGGGGGGACCCAGTACTTC. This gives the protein CASSKTPGLGGTQYF.

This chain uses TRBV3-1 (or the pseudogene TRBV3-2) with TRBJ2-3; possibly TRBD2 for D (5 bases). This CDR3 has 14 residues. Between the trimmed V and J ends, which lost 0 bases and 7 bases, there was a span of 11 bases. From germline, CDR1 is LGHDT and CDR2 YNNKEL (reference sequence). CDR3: CASSQDSAWNTQYF. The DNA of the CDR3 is TGTGCCAGCAGCCAAGATAGCGCTTGGAATACGCAGTATTTT.

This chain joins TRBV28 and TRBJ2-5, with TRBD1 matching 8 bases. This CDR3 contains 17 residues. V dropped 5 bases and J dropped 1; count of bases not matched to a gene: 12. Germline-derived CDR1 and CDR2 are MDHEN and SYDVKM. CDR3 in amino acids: CASSPKGWTGIQETQYF. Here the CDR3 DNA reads TGTGCCAGCAGTCCCAAAGGTTGGACAGGGATCCAAGAGACCCAGTACTTC.

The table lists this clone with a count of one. For the CDR3, the DNA is TGTGCCACCAGCAGAGACAGGGATACCTATGGCTACACCTTC. Translated, it gives CATSRDRDTYGYTF. The chain employs TRBV15 and TRBJ1-2, with D possibly matching TRBD1 (5 bases). CDR1 and CDR2 (germline): LNHNV, YYDKDF (reference sequence). V was cut by 0 bases and J by 4 bases, with 9 bases left in between. This CDR3 region has 14 residues.

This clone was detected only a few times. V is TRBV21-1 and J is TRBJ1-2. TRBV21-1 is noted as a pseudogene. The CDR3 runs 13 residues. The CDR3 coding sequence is TGTGCCAGCAGCAAAGTAGACCCGGAGAGCTACACCTTC. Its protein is CASSKVDPESYTF.

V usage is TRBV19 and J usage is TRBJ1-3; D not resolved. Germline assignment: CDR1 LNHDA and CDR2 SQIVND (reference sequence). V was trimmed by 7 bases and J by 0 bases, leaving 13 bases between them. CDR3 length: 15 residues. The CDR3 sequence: CASTGADYSGNTIYF. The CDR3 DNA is TGTGCCAGTACCGGAGCCGATTACTCTGGAAACACCATATATTTT.

The CDR3 reads CASSREQGRLSEAFF. The CDR3 region has the DNA TGTGCCAGCAGCAGGGAACAGGGTCGGTTGTCTGAAGCTTTCTTT. V usage is TRBV11-3 and J usage is TRBJ1-1, with D possibly TRBD1 on 6 matching bases. The CDR3 is made up of 15 amino acids. With 5 bases removed from V and 6 bases from J, the gap between germline ends came to 19 bases. Germline V gene lookup returns CDR1 SGHNT and CDR2 YENEEA.

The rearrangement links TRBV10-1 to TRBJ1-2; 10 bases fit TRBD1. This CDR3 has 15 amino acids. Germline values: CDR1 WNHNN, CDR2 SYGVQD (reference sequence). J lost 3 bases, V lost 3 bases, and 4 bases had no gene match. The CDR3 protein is CASSDTGTGDYGYTF. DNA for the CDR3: TGCGCCAGCAGTGATACCGGGACAGGGGACTATGGCTACACCTTC.

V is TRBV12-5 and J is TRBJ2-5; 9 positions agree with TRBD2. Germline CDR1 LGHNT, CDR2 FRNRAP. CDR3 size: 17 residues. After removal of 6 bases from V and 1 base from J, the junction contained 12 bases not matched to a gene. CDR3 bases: TGTGCTAGTGGCCATGAGGGACTAGCAGGATTCCAAGAGACCCAGTACTTC. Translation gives CASGHEGLAGFQETQYF. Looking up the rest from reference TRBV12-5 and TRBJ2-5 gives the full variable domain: DARVTQTPRHKVTEMGQEVTMRCQPILGHNTVFWYRQTMMQGLELLAYFRNRAPLDDSGMPKDRFSAEMPDATLATLKIQPSEPRDSAVYFCASGHEGLAGFQETQYFGPGTRLLVL.

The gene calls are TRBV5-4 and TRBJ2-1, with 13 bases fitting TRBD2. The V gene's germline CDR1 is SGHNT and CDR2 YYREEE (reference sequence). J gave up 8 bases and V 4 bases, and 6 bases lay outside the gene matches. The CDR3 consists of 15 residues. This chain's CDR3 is CASSQTSGRFHEQFF. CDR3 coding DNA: TGTGCCAGCAGCCAGACTAGCGGGAGGTTCCATGAGCAGTTCTTC. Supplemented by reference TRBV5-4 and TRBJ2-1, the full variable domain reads ETGVTQSPTHLIKTRGQQVTLRCSSQSGHNTVSWYQQALGQGPQFIFQYYREEENGRGNFPPRFSGLQFPNYSSELNVNALELDDSALYLCASSQTSGRFHEQFFGPGTRLTVL.

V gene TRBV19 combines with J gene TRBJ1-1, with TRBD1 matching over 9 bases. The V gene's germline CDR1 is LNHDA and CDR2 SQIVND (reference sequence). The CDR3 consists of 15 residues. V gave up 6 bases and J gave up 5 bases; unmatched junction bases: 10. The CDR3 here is CASRTGGVKRTEAFF. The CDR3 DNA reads TGTGCCAGTAGGACAGGGGGAGTGAAGAGAACTGAAGCTTTCTTT.

The CDR3 region is CASCRDKSSYEQYV. The CDR3 DNA reads TGTGCTAGTTGCCGGGACAAGAGCTCCTACGAGCAGTACGTC. The chain employs TRBV12-5 and TRBJ2-7; D is possibly TRBD1 (6 bases). The V end lost 8 bases, the J end lost 0 bases, and 14 bases lay between the germline ends. Germline CDR1 reads LGHNT; CDR2 reads FRNRAP. This CDR3 has 14 amino acids.

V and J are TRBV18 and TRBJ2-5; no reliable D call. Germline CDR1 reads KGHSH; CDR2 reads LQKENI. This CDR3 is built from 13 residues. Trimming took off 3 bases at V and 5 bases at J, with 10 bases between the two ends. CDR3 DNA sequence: TGTGCCAGCTCACCCGGTGTCGGGGAGACCCAGTACTTC. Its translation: CASSPGVGETQYF.

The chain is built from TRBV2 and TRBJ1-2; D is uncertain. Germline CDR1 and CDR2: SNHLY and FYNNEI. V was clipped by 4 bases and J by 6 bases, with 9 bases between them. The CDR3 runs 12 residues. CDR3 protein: CASSGGVDGYTF. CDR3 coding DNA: TGTGCCAGCAGTGGGGGAGTCGATGGCTACACCTTC.

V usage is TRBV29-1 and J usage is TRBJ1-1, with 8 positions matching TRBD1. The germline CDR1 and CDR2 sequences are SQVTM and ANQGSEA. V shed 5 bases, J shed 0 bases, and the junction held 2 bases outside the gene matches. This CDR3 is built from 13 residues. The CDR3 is CSVTDRVNTEAFF. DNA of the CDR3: TGCAGCGTTACGGACAGGGTGAACACTGAAGCTTTCTTT.

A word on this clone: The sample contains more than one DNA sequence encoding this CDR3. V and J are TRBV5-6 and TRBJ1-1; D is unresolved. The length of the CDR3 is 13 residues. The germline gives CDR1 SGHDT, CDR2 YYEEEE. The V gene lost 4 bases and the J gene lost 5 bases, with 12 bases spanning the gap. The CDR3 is CASSLWGGTEAFF. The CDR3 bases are TGTGCCAGCAGCCTTTGGGGAGGTACTGAAGCTTTCTTT.

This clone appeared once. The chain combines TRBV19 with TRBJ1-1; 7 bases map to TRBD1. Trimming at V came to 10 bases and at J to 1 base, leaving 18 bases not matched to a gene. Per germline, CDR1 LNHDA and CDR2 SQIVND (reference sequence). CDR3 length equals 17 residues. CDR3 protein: CAIGPRTGRGWNTEAFF. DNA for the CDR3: TGTGCCATTGGTCCCCGGACAGGCCGTGGTTGGAACACTGAAGCTTTCTTT. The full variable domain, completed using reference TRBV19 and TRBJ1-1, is DGGITQSPKYLFRKEGQNVTLSCEQNLNHDAMYWYRQDPGQGLRLIYYSQIVNDFQKGDIAEGYSVSREKKESFPLTVTSAQKNPTAFYLCAIGPRTGRGWNTEAFFGQGTRLTVV.

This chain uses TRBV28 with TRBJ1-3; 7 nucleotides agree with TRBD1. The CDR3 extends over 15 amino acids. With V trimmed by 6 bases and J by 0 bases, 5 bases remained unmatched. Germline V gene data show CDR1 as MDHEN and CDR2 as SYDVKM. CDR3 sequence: CASRRGQRSGNTIYF. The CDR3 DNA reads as TGTGCCAGCAGGAGGGGACAGCGCTCTGGAAACACCATATATTTT.

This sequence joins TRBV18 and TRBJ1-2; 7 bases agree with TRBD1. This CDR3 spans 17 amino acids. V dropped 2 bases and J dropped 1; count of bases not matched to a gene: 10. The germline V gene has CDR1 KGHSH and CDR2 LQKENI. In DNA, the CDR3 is TGTGCCAGCTCACCATTCCCCAGGACAGGTTATAACTATGGCTACACCTTC. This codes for CASSPFPRTGYNYGYTF.

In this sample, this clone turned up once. DNA of the CDR3: TGTGCCAGCAGCTCGACCACAGGGTTGGAAGGCTACACCTTC. Translated: CASSSTTGLEGYTF. The V and J genes are TRBV7-8 and TRBJ1-2; D might be TRBD1 (6 bases). Germline CDR1 and CDR2: SGHVS and FQNEAQ. The CDR3 spans 14 residues. Trimming shortened V by 4 bases and J by 8 bases, and 17 bases separated the two germline ends. Variable domain in full (rest from reference TRBV7-8 and TRBJ1-2): GAGVSQSPRYKVAKRGQDVALRCDPISGHVSLFWYQQALGQGPEFLTYFQNEAQLDKSGLPSDRFFAERPEGSVSTLKIQRTQQEDSAVYLCASSSTTGLEGYTFGSGTRLTVV.

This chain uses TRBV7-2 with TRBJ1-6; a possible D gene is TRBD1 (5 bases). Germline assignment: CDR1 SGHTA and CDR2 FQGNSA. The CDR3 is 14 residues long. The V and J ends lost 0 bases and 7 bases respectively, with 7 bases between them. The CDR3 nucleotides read TGTGCCAGCAGCTTAGCCCAGGGAAATTCACCCCTCCACTTT. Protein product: CASSLAQGNSPLHF.